The 27 T cell receptor beta chains listed next were all sequenced from one sample in a study of cytomegalovirus exposure and HLA in healthy donors. Using immunoSEQ multiplex PCR, the repertoire was profiled, and TCRdb retains in-frame clones only, with some absent. The profile shows about 250,000 clones, about 86% of them singletons. Sequencing was carried out using PBMCs. The source of these receptors is a man younger than 35 in good health and CMV-seronegative.

This chain links TRBV10-3 with TRBJ1-3; D not certain. The V and J ends lost 10 bases and 3 bases respectively, with 16 bases between them. Germline V lookup: CDR1 ENHRY, CDR2 SYGVKD. There are 14 residues in the CDR3. CDR3 residues: CATVQSGGGNTIYF. CDR3 bases: TGTGCCACCGTCCAGAGCGGAGGTGGAAACACCATATATTTT.

V is TRBV27 and J is TRBJ2-7; weak D call: TRBD1 (5 bases). Germline V CDR1 and CDR2: MNHEY, SMNVEV (reference sequence). The CDR3 loop spans 14 amino acids. V was cut by 5 bases and J by 3 bases, with 14 bases left in between. CDR3 region: CASSQQGFIYEQYF. The CDR3 DNA is TGTGCCAGCAGTCAGCAGGGTTTTATCTACGAGCAGTACTTC.

The chain couples TRBV5-1 to TRBJ2-5; D gene unclear. The CDR3 is made up of 13 amino acids. With 5 bases removed from V and 2 bases from J, the gap between germline ends came to 10 bases. Looked up from germline, CDR1 is SGHRS and CDR2 is YFSETQ. The chain's CDR3 is CASREAQQETQYF. The DNA for the CDR3 is TGCGCCAGCAGAGAGGCACAACAAGAGACCCAGTACTTC.

The chain combines TRBV27 with TRBJ2-7, with TRBD1 as a possible D gene (6 bases). The CDR3 totals 15 residues. The germline V gene has CDR1 MNHEY and CDR2 SMNVEV (reference sequence). The V and J ends lost 6 bases and 4 bases respectively, with 19 bases between them. The CDR3 sequence: CASRATGKRLYEQYF. For the CDR3, the DNA is TGTGCCAGCAGGGCAACAGGGAAGCGATTATACGAGCAGTACTTC.

This clone was seen more than once but under ten times. The J gene is TRBJ2-1, the V gene TRBV7-2, with D hard to call. Germline CDR1 reads SGHTA; CDR2 reads FQGNSA. Trimming cost V 1 base and J 0 bases, with 7 bases left between them. The CDR3 sequence is 15 residues long. The CDR3 nucleotides read TGTGCCAGCAGCTTAGGGCTAGGCTCCTACAATGAGCAGTTCTTC. This sequence encodes CASSLGLGSYNEQFF.

This chain links TRBV5-1 with TRBJ2-3; a weak D match, TRBD1 (5 bases). Per the germline V gene, CDR1 is SGHRS and CDR2 is YFSETQ. The CDR3 has 15 residues. V was cut by 0 bases and J by 0 bases, with 8 bases left in between. CDR3 DNA: TGCGCCAGCAGCTTGGCAGGGCCGAGCACAGATACGCAGTATTTT. It encodes CASSLAGPSTDTQYF.

The rearrangement uses TRBV11-3 and TRBJ2-1, with 8 bases lining up with TRBD2. The CDR3 contains 18 residues. The junction had 12 bases not matched to a gene; V was cut back by 4 bases and J by 1 base. The germline V gene has CDR1 SGHNT and CDR2 YENEEA. The CDR3 sequence is CASSSTSGGRGSYNEQFF. CDR3 DNA sequence: TGTGCCAGCAGCTCGACTTCGGGGGGGAGAGGGTCCTACAATGAGCAGTTCTTC.

The chain carries TRBV7-9 and TRBJ2-7; 7 bases align to TRBD1. This CDR3 has 18 amino acids. In germline, CDR1 is SEHNR, CDR2 FQNEAQ (reference sequence). V was clipped by 3 bases and J by 1 base; unmatched bases: 15. In DNA, the CDR3 is TGTGCCAGCAGCTTTCCGTCGGATAGGGGGCGTCCGTCCTACGAGCAGTACTTC. It encodes CASSFPSDRGRPSYEQYF. The full variable domain, its missing parts supplied by reference TRBV7-9 and TRBJ2-7, is DTGVSQNPRHKITKRGQNVTFRCDPISEHNRLYWYRQTLGQGPEFLTYFQNEAQLEKSRLLSDRFSAERPKGSFSTLEIQRTEQGDSAMYLCASSFPSDRGRPSYEQYFGPGTRLTVT.

The V call is TRBV30, the J call TRBJ2-1; the match to TRBD2 covers 8 bases. The CDR3 consists of 14 residues. CDR1 is GTSNPN and CDR2 is SVGIG in the germline V gene (reference sequence). CDR3 sequence: CAAPLAGSYNEQFF. The DNA for the CDR3 is TGTGCAGCACCATTAGCGGGGTCCTACAATGAGCAGTTCTTC.

The CDR3 sequence: CATGLAGGHKSSYEQYF. The CDR3, as DNA: TGTGCCACCGGACTAGCGGGAGGCCACAAGAGCTCCTACGAGCAGTACTTC. This sequence joins TRBV10-3 and TRBJ2-7; 14 positions agree with TRBD2. The CDR3 extends over 17 amino acids. In germline, CDR1 is ENHRY, CDR2 SYGVKD. Germline trimming cut 10 bases from V and 0 bases from J; bases unmatched to any gene: 11.

The rearrangement uses TRBV11-2 and TRBJ2-1, with TRBD2 as a possible D gene (5 bases). V was clipped by 5 bases and J by 9 bases, with 20 bases between them. The CDR3 loop spans 15 amino acids. Germline V gene data show CDR1 as SGHAT and CDR2 as FQNNGV. The chain's CDR3 is CASSVGTIRRTEQFF. Written as DNA, the CDR3 is TGTGCCAGCAGCGTCGGTACTATTCGGAGGACTGAGCAGTTCTTC.

The chain has TRBV4-3 and TRBJ1-6, with D possibly being TRBD1 (6 bases). Germline assignment: CDR1 LGHNA and CDR2 YSLEER. The CDR3 is 13 amino acids. The V gene lost 2 bases and the J gene lost 13 bases, with 12 bases spanning the gap. CDR3 sequence (DNA): TGCGCCAGCAGCCAACGAGGGGGGGGGCCCCTCCACTTT. It codes for CASSQRGGGPLHF.

The chain uses TRBV29-1 and TRBJ1-4, with 8 positions matching TRBD1. The V and J ends lost 5 bases and 3 bases, in that order; junction bases with no gene match: 5. The V gene's germline CDR1 is SQVTM and CDR2 ANQGSEA. This CDR3 contains 14 residues. In DNA form, the CDR3 reads TGCAGCGTTCTGGACAGGGAATCTAATGAAAAACTGTTTTTT. Residues: CSVLDRESNEKLFF.

The V gene is TRBV27, the J gene TRBJ1-2, with D possibly matching TRBD1 (6 bases). Trimming left V 6 bases short and J 6 bases short, with 17 bases between. This CDR3 has 14 amino acids. CDR1 is MNHEY and CDR2 is SMNVEV in the germline V gene (reference sequence). The CDR3 DNA sequence: TGTGCCAGCAGAACCTGGGGGGGCGGGGATGGCTACACCTTC. This sequence encodes CASRTWGGGDGYTF.

This clone was counted a single time. The chain combines TRBV4-1 with TRBJ2-7; the match to TRBD1 covers 9 bases. CDR1 is MGHRA, CDR2 YSYEKL, per germline. After removal of 6 bases from V and 1 base from J, the junction contained 7 bases not matched to a gene. The CDR3 is made up of 15 amino acids. CDR3 DNA: TGCGCCAGCAGACGGGACAGGGAAATATCCTACGAGCAGTACTTC. Residues: CASRRDREISYEQYF.

The rearrangement links TRBV29-1 to TRBJ2-3, with a tentative D call TRBD2 (5 bases). CDR3 length equals 13 residues. The V end lost 4 bases, the J end lost 5 bases, and 13 bases lay between the germline ends. CDR1 and CDR2 (germline): SQVTM, ANQGSEA. CDR3 residues: CSVGAGIGDTQYF. Written as DNA, the CDR3 is TGCAGCGTTGGGGCGGGTATTGGAGATACGCAGTATTTT.

This rearrangement joins TRBV25-1 to TRBJ1-2; D remains unclear. In germline, CDR1 is MGHDK, CDR2 SYGVNS. Between the trimmed V and J ends, which lost 2 bases and 8 bases, there was a span of 15 bases. This CDR3 is 14 amino acids long. CDR3 protein: CASSEPWAERGYTF. The CDR3 DNA follows: TGTGCCAGCAGTGAACCATGGGCAGAGAGAGGCTACACCTTC.

This clone has a handful of counts. The rearrangement uses TRBV7-9 and TRBJ2-5; maybe TRBD1 (5 bases). The CDR3 sequence is 17 residues long. Trimming removed 5 bases at V and 3 bases at J, with 22 bases between. Per the germline V gene, CDR1 is SEHNR and CDR2 is FQNEAQ (reference sequence). CDR3 residues: CASSLNVLGQEKETQYF. The CDR3 DNA reads TGTGCCAGCAGCCTCAATGTGCTAGGACAAGAAAAAGAGACCCAGTACTTC.

This chain links TRBV9 with TRBJ2-5; maybe TRBD1 (5 bases). This CDR3 spans 12 amino acids. CDR1 is SGDLS, CDR2 YYNGEE, per germline. The V and J ends lost 2 bases and 5 bases respectively, with 7 bases between them. The CDR3 nucleotides read TGTGCCAGCAGCGTGGCAGGGGAGACCCAGTACTTC. The encoded protein is CASSVAGETQYF.

This clone has a single count. This CDR3 reads CASSLDRVSYGYTF. CDR3 DNA sequence: TGCGCCAGCAGCCTAGACAGGGTCTCCTATGGCTACACCTTC. V usage is TRBV4-1 and J usage is TRBJ1-2; 7 bases agree with TRBD1. The ends lost 4 bases at V and 4 bases at J; junction bases unmatched: 6. This CDR3 spans 14 amino acids. CDR1 MGHRA and CDR2 YSYEKL come from the germline V gene.

V gene TRBV5-6 combines with J gene TRBJ2-3; TRBD2 agrees at 7 bases. This CDR3 contains 17 residues. CDR1 is SGHDT and CDR2 is YYEEEE in the germline V gene. J lost 1 base, V lost 4 bases, and 12 bases had no gene match. The CDR3 nucleotides are TGTGCCAGCAGCCCGGGATGGGCGGGAGTCCGCACAGATACGCAGTATTTT. This encodes CASSPGWAGVRTDTQYF.

The CDR3 bases are TGTGCCAGGTCGAAGCAGGGCAGGGACATCGTGGTAGGCGGCTACACCTTC. This sequence encodes CARSKQGRDIVVGGYTF. V and J are TRBV5-6 and TRBJ1-2; D may be TRBD1 (6 bases). The V and J ends lost 8 bases and 8 bases respectively, with 31 bases between them. The CDR3 loop spans 17 amino acids. The germline CDR1 and CDR2 sequences are SGHDT and YYEEEE. Supplemented by reference TRBV5-6 and TRBJ1-2, the full variable domain reads DAGVTQSPTHLIKTRGQQVTLRCSPKSGHDTVSWYQQALGQGPQFIFQYYEEEERQRGNFPDRFSGHQFPNYSSELNVNALLLGDSALYLCARSKQGRDIVVGGYTFGSGTRLTVV.

V usage is TRBV7-2 and J usage is TRBJ2-1; TRBD2 agrees at 13 bases. The CDR3 contains 15 residues. Looked up from germline, CDR1 is SGHTA and CDR2 is FQGNSA. After removal of 4 bases from V and 10 bases from J, the junction contained 7 bases not matched to a gene. The CDR3: CASSSRLAGGGEQFF. CDR3 in DNA: TGTGCCAGCAGCTCTCGACTAGCGGGAGGCGGGGAGCAGTTCTTC.

V gene TRBV10-3 combines with J gene TRBJ2-3, with 9 bases that match TRBD2. The trim removed 0 bases at V and 2 bases at J, leaving 9 bases unmatched. The length of the CDR3 is 18 residues. The V gene's germline CDR1 is ENHRY and CDR2 SYGVKD. The CDR3 bases are TGTGCCATCAGTGAGTCTGTTAGCGGGGGAGCGAACACAGATACGCAGTATTTT. Protein: CAISESVSGGANTDTQYF.

The chain is built from TRBV5-6 and TRBJ2-7, with 13 bases lining up with TRBD2. The germline CDR1 and CDR2 sequences are SGHDT and YYEEEE. Losses at the gene ends were 0 bases for V and 4 bases for J; bases not matched to a gene: 7. The CDR3 spans 17 residues. The CDR3 coding sequence is TGTGCCAGCAGCTTGGAACTAGCGGGAGGGATTCTTTACGAGCAGTACTTC. As protein: CASSLELAGGILYEQYF.

V gene TRBV4-2 combines with J gene TRBJ2-1; 8 positions agree with TRBD2. The CDR3 is 13 amino acids. V was pared by 6 bases and J by 7 bases, with 5 bases of the junction left unmatched. Germline CDR1 reads LGHNA; CDR2 reads YNFKEQ. The CDR3 loop reads CASRSGSWNEQFF. DNA for the CDR3: TGTGCCAGCAGGAGCGGGAGTTGGAATGAGCAGTTCTTC.

V gene TRBV9 combines with J gene TRBJ2-1, with 11 bases identical to TRBD1. The CDR3 is 16 residues long. J gave up 3 bases and V 0 bases, and 2 bases lay outside the gene matches. Per germline, CDR1 SGDLS and CDR2 YYNGEE. The CDR3 coding sequence is TGTGCCAGCAGCGTAGTGGGGACAGGGGGCTACAATGAGCAGTTCTTC. Translated, it gives CASSVVGTGGYNEQFF. The variable domain in full, completed from reference TRBV9 and TRBJ2-1, reads DSGVTQTPKHLITATGQRVTLRCSPRSGDLSVYWYQQSLDQGLQFLIQYYNGEERAKGNILERFSAQQFPDLHSELNLSSLELGDSALYFCASSVVGTGGYNEQFFGPGTRLTVL.